A single sample is the source of the 11 T cell receptor beta chains below, sequenced in a study of T cells in Graves' hyperthyroidism and ophthalmopathy (dated by TCRdb to about 2019). Preparation of the library involved multiplex PCR. Sequencing was carried out with an Illumina HiSeq 2000. TCR beta CDR3 regions were amplified from RNA transcripts. A first-round RT-PCR of the TCR CDR3 used the HTBI primer set with the Qiagen OneStep RT-PCR kit. TCRdb cleaned the public reads at Q25 with fastp, built clones with MiXCR and kept in-frame beta chains. Entries that share a CDR3 protein sequence are merged under the most common genes and DNA. Here the sample has under 400,000 distinct CDR3 sequences; around 13% occur a single time. The ten largest clones represent 8% to 13% of the sample. The sequenced sample was blood. The source is a woman in her fifties or sixties with Graves' hyperthyroidism.

This clonotype was picked up many times. The V and J genes are TRBV3-1 and TRBJ1-3, with D maybe TRBD1 (6 bases). CDR3 length: 15 residues. The V and J ends lost 1 base and 3 bases respectively, with 10 bases between them. In germline, CDR1 is LGHDT, CDR2 YNNKEL (reference sequence). As DNA, the CDR3 is TGTGCCAGCAGCCAAGGGGGGGCTGTTGGAAACACCATATATTTT. Its translation: CASSQGGAVGNTIYF.

At least ten counts were recorded for this clonotype. This chain joins TRBV7-2 and TRBJ1-3; D gene uncertain. Trimming pared 5 bases from V and 9 bases from J, leaving 11 bases between. There are 12 residues in the CDR3. In germline, CDR1 is SGHTA, CDR2 FQGNSA. CDR3: CASSNTLGTIYF. DNA of the CDR3: TGTGCCAGCAGCAATACCTTGGGCACCATATATTTT.

This clonotype was counted between two and nine times. The rearrangement uses TRBV18 and TRBJ2-7; 12 bases line up with TRBD2. Germline loops: CDR1 KGHSH, CDR2 LQKENI. J was trimmed by 3 bases and V by 3 bases; bases with no gene match: 12. This CDR3 comprises 18 residues. The CDR3 DNA reads as TGTGCCAGCTCACCCAAAGATTCTATACTAGCGGGAGGCTACGAGCAGTACTTC. Translated: CASSPKDSILAGGYEQYF.

The genes are TRBV5-4 and TRBJ1-6; tentatively, D is TRBD1 (6 bases). Deletions cut 0 bases from V and 2 bases from J, with 12 bases between. Germline V lookup: CDR1 SGHNT, CDR2 YYREEE (reference sequence). This CDR3 has 17 residues. The DNA for the CDR3 is TGTGCCAGCAGCTTGGAGGCAGGGGTAGCCTATAATTCACCCCTCCACTTT. Translated, it gives CASSLEAGVAYNSPLHF.

A single count supports this clonotype. The junction differs from germline at one of its ends, possibly a read error. The chain employs TRBV25-1 and TRBJ1-5; tentative D call: TRBD1 (6 bases). Germline V gene data show CDR1 as MGHDK and CDR2 as SYGVNS. The CDR3 sequence is 14 residues long. The CDR3 loop is CAREQGDSDQPQHF. The CDR3, as DNA: TGTGCCAGGGAACAGGGAGATAGCGATCAGCCCCAGCATTTT.

V is TRBV5-1 and J is TRBJ2-2; perhaps TRBD1 as D (6 bases). V lost 0 bases and J lost 6, with 9 bases in between. The CDR3 has 14 residues. CDR1 is SGHRS and CDR2 is YFSETQ in the germline V gene. CDR3 sequence reads: CASSLAGTSGELFF. The CDR3 nucleotides are TGCGCCAGCAGCTTGGCCGGGACATCCGGGGAGCTGTTTTTT.

At least ten counts were recorded for this clonotype. The rearrangement joins TRBV3-1 to TRBJ2-1; D is undetermined. Germline V lookup: CDR1 LGHDT, CDR2 YNNKEL (reference sequence). Trimming pared 5 bases from V and 4 bases from J, leaving 9 bases between. There are 13 residues in the CDR3. CDR3 sequence: CASSKEDYNEQFF. CDR3 bases: TGTGCCAGCAGCAAGGAAGATTACAATGAGCAGTTCTTC.

At least ten counts were recorded for this clonotype. One end of the junction fails to match germline, which may point to a read error. V usage is TRBV30 and J usage is TRBJ2-1; TRBD2 matches at 14 bases. The CDR3 is 14 amino acids. Germline values: CDR1 GTSNPN, CDR2 SVGIG (reference sequence). The DNA of the CDR3 is TGTGCCGGGAGGTGGACTAGCGGGAGGAACGAGCAGTTCTTC. As protein: CAGRWTSGRNEQFF.

This clonotype was seen at least ten times. The chain couples TRBV18 to TRBJ1-1; D ambiguous. Germline-derived CDR1 and CDR2 are KGHSH and LQKENI. V was clipped by 3 bases and J by 5 bases, with 10 bases between them. The length of the CDR3 is 13 residues. CDR3 in amino acids: CASSPKGGTEAFF. The CDR3 region has the DNA TGTGCCAGCTCACCTAAGGGTGGAACTGAAGCTTTCTTT. The full variable domain, in which reference TRBV18 and TRBJ1-1 provide the parts outside the CDR3, is NAGVMQNPRHLVRRRGQEARLRCSPMKGHSHVYWYRQLPEEGLKFMVYLQKENIIDESGMPKERFSAEFPKEGPSILRIQQVVRGDSAAYFCASSPKGGTEAFFGQGTRLTVV.

Of note for this clonotype: With a much larger clone just one base away, this may be a read error. The chain is built from TRBV3-1 and TRBJ1-1; D remains unclear. Germline V gene data show CDR1 as LGHDT and CDR2 as YNNKEL (reference sequence). The CDR3 contains 12 residues. The CDR3 sequence is CARSQEYTEAFF. In DNA, the CDR3 is TGTGCCCGCAGCCAAGAGTACACTGAAGCTTTCTTT.

This clonotype was seen ten or more times. The chain couples TRBV24-1 to TRBJ2-2, with TRBD2 matching 7 bases. V shed 9 bases, J shed 4 bases, and the junction held 4 bases outside the gene matches. The CDR3 runs 13 residues. Germline values: CDR1 KGHDR, CDR2 SFDVKD. This chain's CDR3 is CATGGESTGELFF. The CDR3 bases are TGTGCCACCGGGGGGGAGAGCACCGGGGAGCTGTTTTTT.